What follows are 9 T cell receptor beta chains derived from one specimen sequenced in a study of shared clonotypes between healthy human individuals. Here immunoSEQ multiplex PCR was the method, and the copy in TCRdb shows in-frame clones only, minus some. The repertoire consists of roughly 2 million clones, with approximately 96% occurring once and the leading ten covering approximately 0.13%. Source material: naive CD4+ T cells sorted from blood. Described subset: CD45RA+ positively selected. The receptors originated from a man aged 18 to 29 in good health.

The chain is built from TRBV6-5 and TRBJ2-2; a weak D match, TRBD2 (6 bases). V was trimmed by 8 bases and J by 8 bases, leaving 18 bases between them. Germline-derived CDR1 and CDR2 are MNHEY and SVGAGI. This CDR3 contains 14 residues. CDR3 amino acids: CASQRAPGVGELFF. CDR3 bases: TGTGCCAGCCAGAGGGCCCCGGGGGTGGGGGAGCTGTTTTTT.

The chain couples TRBV10-3 to TRBJ1-5; 9 bases map to TRBD1. The CDR3 has 12 amino acids. Germline V lookup: CDR1 ENHRY, CDR2 SYGVKD. In nucleotides, the CDR3 is TGTGGGACAGGGGAGCGCAATCAGCCCCAGCATTTT. Its protein product is CGTGERNQPQHF.

Notes on this clone: Other nucleotide sequences from this sample produce the same CDR3. The chain recombines TRBV5-1 with TRBJ2-5; TRBD1 matches 7 bases. CDR1 and CDR2 from the germline V gene are SGHRS and YFSETQ. V shed 4 bases, J shed 1 base, and the junction held 4 bases outside the gene matches. The length of the CDR3 is 14 residues. CDR3 sequence (DNA): TGCGCCAGCAGCCCAGGGACAGCCCAAGAGACCCAGTACTTC. This encodes CASSPGTAQETQYF.

This rearrangement joins TRBV18 to TRBJ2-7; the match to TRBD1 covers 7 bases. The CDR3 has 20 residues. The J segment lost 3 bases and the V segment lost 3 bases, leaving 23 bases of the junction unmatched. Germline CDR1 and CDR2: KGHSH and LQKENI. The CDR3 loop is CASSPGVGRGQVAAIYEQYF. The CDR3 DNA is TGTGCCAGCTCACCGGGCGTTGGTAGGGGGCAGGTAGCCGCTATCTACGAGCAGTACTTC.

The V call is TRBV10-3, the J call TRBJ2-5; TRBD1 agrees at 10 bases. Germline loops: CDR1 ENHRY, CDR2 SYGVKD. Trimming removed 6 bases from V and 5 bases from J; junction bases left unmatched: 6. CDR3 length equals 14 residues. CDR3 protein: CAISTDRGQETQYF. The CDR3 nucleotides read TGTGCCATCAGCACAGACAGGGGGCAGGAGACCCAGTACTTC.

The J gene is TRBJ2-5, the V gene TRBV19; unclear D gene. The CDR3 has 14 residues. Trimming took 3 bases from V and 13 from J, leaving 21 bases between them. The germline CDR1 and CDR2 sequences are LNHDA and SQIVND (reference sequence). The CDR3 bases are TGTGCCAGTAGTATGGTCCCACCGGGCCCATCCCCGTACTTC. Translating gives CASSMVPPGPSPYF.

V is TRBV4-1 and J is TRBJ1-1; D unclear. Germline CDR1 is MGHRA and CDR2 is YSYEKL. The V end was cut by 2 bases, the J end by 1 base, with 17 bases between. The CDR3 spans 17 residues. The CDR3 DNA reads as TGCGCCAGCAGCCAAACACGTCTTTTGGTGGGGAACACTGAAGCTTTCTTT. Translation: CASSQTRLLVGNTEAFF.

This chain links TRBV30 with TRBJ2-7; the match to TRBD2 covers 14 bases. Germline values: CDR1 GTSNPN, CDR2 SVGIG (reference sequence). V gave up 4 bases and J gave up 6 bases; unmatched junction bases: 8. CDR3 length equals 15 residues. CDR3 protein: CAWKGTSGSAGEQYF. CDR3 DNA sequence: TGTGCCTGGAAGGGGACTAGCGGGAGTGCAGGCGAGCAGTACTTC.

The genes are TRBV2 and TRBJ2-7; D not resolved. Germline loops: CDR1 SNHLY, CDR2 FYNNEI. V was shortened by 3 bases and J by 3 bases, with 15 bases between the two germline ends. The CDR3 spans 15 residues. The DNA for the CDR3 is TGTGCCAGCAGTGAGGTGGATTCCCCAAGCTACGAGCAGTACTTC. It encodes CASSEVDSPSYEQYF.